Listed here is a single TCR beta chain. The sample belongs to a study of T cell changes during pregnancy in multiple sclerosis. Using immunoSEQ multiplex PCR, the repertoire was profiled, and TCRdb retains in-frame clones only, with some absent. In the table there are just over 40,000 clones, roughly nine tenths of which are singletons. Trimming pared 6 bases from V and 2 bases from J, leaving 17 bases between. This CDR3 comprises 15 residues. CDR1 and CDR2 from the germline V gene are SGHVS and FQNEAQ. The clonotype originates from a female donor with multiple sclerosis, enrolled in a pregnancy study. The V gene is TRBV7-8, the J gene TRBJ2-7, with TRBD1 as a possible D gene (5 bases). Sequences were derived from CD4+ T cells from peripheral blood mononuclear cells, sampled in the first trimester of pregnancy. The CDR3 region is CASRPRKGRAYEQYF. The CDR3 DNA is TGTGCCAGCAGACCCCGGAAGGGGCGCGCCTACGAGCAGTACTTC.